This entry features one T cell receptor beta chain sequence. The antigen it recognizes is unknown. No qualities accompany the bases; no much larger clone lies one base away. The donors were around 39 Caucasian individuals from Russia, aged 6 to 90 years, who were systemically healthy. About 9.6 milliliters of peripheral blood were collected from each donor into EDTA-treated Vacutainer tubes. Ficoll-Paque density-gradient centrifugation was used to isolate PBMCs, with at least 6.5 million per sample. Total RNA, at least 5 micrograms per sample, was extracted from PBMCs with Trizol reagent. The percentages of naive CD45RAhigh/CD27high T cells were determined by flow cytometry on a PBMC aliquot from every donor. CDR1 SGHTA and CDR2 FQGTGA are derived from the germline V gene. Cut back by 5 bases and 7 bases, the V and J ends lie 12 bases apart. Measured from the cysteine to the phenylalanine, the CDR3 is 14 residues long. The DNA shown is the 42-base CDR3, in frame from base 1.

This record comes from a study of blood T cells in healthy people across ages (dated by TCRdb to between 2015 and 2016). Study-level background: Template switching captured roughly one uniquely barcoded TCR beta cDNA molecule per two T cells in model experiments. Age-related changes in TCR beta repertoire diversity were measured in the study by deep sequencing normalized with unique cDNA molecular identifiers. The study analyzed two additional independent replicas of 1 million unique cDNA reads from the same blood draw for two donors, one aged 18 to 29 and one aged 80 or older. The donors were divided into four age groups: young (average approximately 15 years), middle-aged (about 39), aged (about 56) and long-lived (around 87).

The method was 5' RACE. Sequenced using an Illumina HiSeq 2500. A second PCR of 7 to 11 cycles was performed with a sample-barcoded 5' primer and a J-beta primer mix. A template-switch 5' adaptor carrying 12 random nucleotides introduced a unique molecular identifier onto each TCR beta cDNA molecule. Each sample yielded at least 2.5 million CDR3-containing paired-end reads. First-strand cDNA synthesis was performed from all RNA using the Mint cDNA synthesis kit, with priming by a TRBC-specific oligonucleotide. Following uracil-DNA glycosylase treatment, a first 18-cycle PCR with universal primers M1SS and BC2_uni_R was performed on all cDNA. The study's processing was this. Each sample was normalized by randomly selecting 1 million high-quality reads, each carrying a distinct molecular identifier. Reads with shared molecular identifiers were discarded instead of being binned into consensus sequences. CDR3 identification, clonotype clustering and error correction used MiTCR with a Q25 quality threshold and the strictest error-elimination algorithm. Lower-bound total TCR beta diversity was estimated with a nonparametric unseen species model using Euler transformation. The public reads were reanalyzed by TCRdb: fastp trimming at Q25, MiXCR alignment, in-frame beta chains only. One record per CDR3 amino acid sequence lists the most common genes and DNA. These V and J calls derive from TCRdb rather than the authors' analysis. The sample table holds 1 million or so distinct CDR3 sequences, of which around 27% were seen once. Clones ranked in the top ten supply around 0.75% of the sample.

The investigation overall reported the following: Bulk unsorted PBMC profiling prevented conclusive comparison of naive and antigen-experienced compartments. Donor CMV infection status was unknown, potentially confounding age-related changes in expanded clonotypes. Estimates of total diversity based on one million sequenced T cells were regarded as lower bounds and as underestimates. A strong correlation was found between observed TCR beta diversity and the percentage of naive T cells measured by flow cytometry. Compared with the aged group, more naive CD4+ T cells, fewer expanded clones and increased TCR diversity were shown by the long-lived group, suggesting age selection. Observed TCR beta diversity per million T cells fell roughly linearly with age, and a significant reduction was already apparent by age about 43.

These data were also filed under a second study, of T cells of mothers and their children. As described in the second report: The donors were nine systemically healthy Caucasian individuals, made up of three mothers and their six children. cDNA synthesis used all of the extracted RNA, with roughly 1.5 ug of RNA in each 15 ul reaction. In the second PCR, the M1S primer added sample barcodes and 2-4 random nucleotides. Each mother yielded over 9 million TCR beta CDR3 reads and each child roughly 3.1 million reads. Thymic selection shapes the output of TCR recombination in a similar way in related and unrelated pairs, and inherited differences have a minor effect. Related mother-child pairs always showed normalized repertoire overlap that was slightly higher than in unrelated mother-child pairs, though the difference was never significant. With a sensitivity of approximately 100 clones per million clonotypes, no persistent microchimeric T cell clones were detected. The study used deep NGS to compare TCR beta repertoires of mothers and children, seeking features distinguishing related mother-child pairs from unrelated individuals. On average, the children were approximately 11 +/- 4 years old, while the mothers were about 40 +/- 4 years old. Libraries were sequenced on Illumina HiSeq 2000 with 100+100 nt paired-end reads after adapter ligation with NEBNext reagents. Mother and child libraries were prepared a month apart and sequenced in separate runs to prevent cross-contamination. Between about 500,000 and 2,100,000 distinct TCR beta clonotypes were identified per donor. Naive TCR beta clonotypes were estimated from low-frequency clonotypes matched to each donor's FACS-determined naive share, without sorting.

The sequenced sample was blood. The TCR sequence derives from a girl aged 2 to 9 in good health. Here the chain combines TRBV7-3 and TRBJ1-6; a tentative D call is TRBD1 (5 bases match). The sequence in DNA is TGTGCCAGCAGCACAACAGGTCGGAATTCACCCCTCCACTTT. Translated, it gives CASSTTGRNSPLHF.